The clone carrying this T cell receptor beta chain was found many times. The sample is drawn from a study of neurological immune-mediated disorders. TCRdb re-derived calls from the 5' RACE reads in MiXCR, one entry per CDR3 protein. The sample yields about 50,000 distinct CDR3 sequences, roughly 17% seen once. Trimming cost V 8 bases and J 6 bases, with 17 bases left between them. There are 14 residues in the CDR3. Germline CDR1 SNHLY, CDR2 FYNNEI. This rearrangement joins TRBV2 to TRBJ2-1; no clear D. The sequenced sample consisted of PBMCs. This TCR was recovered from a man between 60 and 75 years old in good health. The CDR3 loop is CASLIALHSNEQFF. The CDR3 bases are TGTGCCAGCTTGATAGCTTTACATTCCAATGAGCAGTTCTTC.